The T cell receptor beta chain described here comes from a study of regulatory T cells in long-lasting Graves disease. This clonotype occurred many times. Arm-PCR of CDR3 regions with iRepertoire HTBI primers generated TCR beta libraries. TCRdb fed the multiplex PCR reads into MiXCR, producing one record per CDR3 protein. Among roughly 420,000 distinct CDR3 sequences listed, less than 15% were seen once. Described time point: newly diagnosed GD, antithyroid drugs for less than 3 months. Scientists built the TCR library using RNA that was extracted from PBMCs. This CDR3 comprises 16 residues. After removal of 4 bases from V and 4 bases from J, the junction contained 5 bases not matched to a gene. The germline V gene has CDR1 SNHLY and CDR2 FYNNEI. The sample also formed part of further work on T cells in Graves' hyperthyroidism and ophthalmopathy. That source reports: If no ophthalmopathy progression occurred within 18 months, Graves' hyperthyroidism was stable. The patients, who ranged from 18 to 65 in age, presented with newly diagnosed hyperthyroidism lasting under 2 months. Clinical symptoms, serum thyroxine and TRAb, thyroid ultrasound and orbital computed tomography together formed the diagnostic basis.

The TCR comes from a woman aged 50 to 60 with Graves disease. The chain links TRBV2 to TRBJ2-3, with 13 bases fitting TRBD2. Source: peripheral blood mononuclear cells (PBMCs), taken at new diagnosis, from a patient treated with antithyroid drugs. The CDR3 reads CASSGLAGGAADTQYF. CDR3 sequence (DNA): TGTGCCAGCAGTGGACTAGCGGGAGGTGCGGCAGATACGCAGTATTTT.